The clone carrying this T cell receptor (beta chain) came up a few times. The germline V gene encodes CDR1 SEHNR and CDR2 FQNEAQ (reference sequence). The CDR3 loop spans 16 amino acids. With V trimmed by 9 bases and J by 4 bases, 10 bases remained unmatched. Primed by a sample-barcoded 5' primer and a J-beta primer mix, a second PCR proceeded for 7 to 11 cycles. Per sample, CDR3-containing paired-end reads numbered at least 3 million. Each CDR3 protein gets one entry after TCRdb re-called the 5' RACE reads with MiXCR. Here the sample spans some 1.6 million distinct CDR3 sequences, 30% to 40% being singletons. These data are taken from a study of blood T cells in healthy people across ages.

The chain recombines TRBV7-9 with TRBJ2-3; 13 bases are shared with TRBD2. This clonotype originated in a woman in her thirties in good health. Sequenced sample: blood. The CDR3 is CASIPGTSGKADTQYF. CDR3 sequence (DNA): TGTGCCAGTATACCGGGGACTAGCGGGAAAGCAGATACGCAGTATTTT.